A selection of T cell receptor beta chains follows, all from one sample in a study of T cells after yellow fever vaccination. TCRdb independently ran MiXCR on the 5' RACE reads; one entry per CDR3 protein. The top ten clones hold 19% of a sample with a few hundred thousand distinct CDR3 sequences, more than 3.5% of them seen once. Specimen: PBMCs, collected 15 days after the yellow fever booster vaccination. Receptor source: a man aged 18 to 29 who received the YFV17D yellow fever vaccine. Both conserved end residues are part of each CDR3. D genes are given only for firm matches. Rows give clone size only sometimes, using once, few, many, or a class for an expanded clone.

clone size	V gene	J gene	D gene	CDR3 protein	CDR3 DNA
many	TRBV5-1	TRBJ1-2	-	CASSLGPVNYGYTF	TGCGCCAGCAGCCTCGGTCCCGTGAACTATGGCTACACCTTC
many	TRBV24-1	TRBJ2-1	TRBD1	CATSDLEGARSNEQFF	TGTGCCACCAGTGATTTGGAGGGGGCGCGCTCCAATGAGCAGTTCTTC
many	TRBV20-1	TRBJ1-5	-	CSASQHLNQPQHF	TGCAGTGCTTCCCAACATCTTAATCAGCCCCAGCATTTT
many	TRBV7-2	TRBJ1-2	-	CASSDNRERNGYTF	TGTGCCAGCAGCGACAACAGGGAGCGCAATGGCTACACCTTC
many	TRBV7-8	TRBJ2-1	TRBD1	CASSLAGTGGNEQFF	TGTGCCAGCAGCTTAGCCGGGACAGGGGGCAATGAGCAGTTCTTC
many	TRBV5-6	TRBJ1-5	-	CASSFFQGLNQPQHF	TGTGCCAGCAGCTTTTTCCAGGGGCTAAATCAGCCCCAGCATTTT
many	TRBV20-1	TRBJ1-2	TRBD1	CSARVEDRVSDGYTF	TGCAGTGCTAGAGTCGAGGACAGGGTGTCTGATGGCTACACCTTC
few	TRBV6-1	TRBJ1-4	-	CASSEGQFEYWNEKLFF	TGTGCCAGCAGTGAAGGACAGTTCGAGTATTGGAATGAAAAACTGTTTTTT
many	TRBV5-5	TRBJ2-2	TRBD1	CASYQGALTNTGELFF	TGTGCCAGTTACCAGGGGGCCCTTACTAACACCGGGGAGCTGTTTTTT
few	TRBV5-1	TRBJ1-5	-	CASSLGGLGEQPQHF	TGCGCCAGCAGCTTGGGGGGCCTGGGCGAACAGCCCCAGCATTTT
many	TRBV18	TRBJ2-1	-	CASSLVPLRRYREQFF	TGTGCCAGCTCACTAGTTCCGCTTAGACGATACCGTGAGCAGTTCTTC
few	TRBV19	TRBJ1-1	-	CASSIVLGTEAFF	TGTGCCAGTAGTATTGTACTGGGCACTGAAGCTTTCTTT
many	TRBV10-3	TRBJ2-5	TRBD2	CAISERDRLAVETQYF	TGTGCCATCAGTGAGAGAGACCGGCTAGCGGTAGAGACCCAGTACTTC
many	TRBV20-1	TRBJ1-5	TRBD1	CSARDNRGGEPQHF	TGCAGTGCTAGAGATAACAGGGGGGGGGAGCCCCAGCATTTT
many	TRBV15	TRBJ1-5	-	CATSSKINQPQHF	TGTGCCACCAGCAGCAAAATTAATCAGCCCCAGCATTTT
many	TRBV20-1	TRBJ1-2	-	CSAPAIGGYTF	TGCAGTGCCCCAGCCATCGGGGGCTACACCTTC
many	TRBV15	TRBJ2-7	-	CATSGGQIYEQYF	TGTGCCACCAGCGGTGGACAGATCTACGAGCAGTACTTC
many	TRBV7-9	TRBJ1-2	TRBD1	CASSLVGTDGYTF	TGTGCCAGCAGCTTAGTCGGGACAGATGGCTACACCTTC
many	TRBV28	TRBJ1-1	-	CASRIVGRQTEAFF	TGTGCCAGCAGAATAGTAGGAAGGCAAACTGAAGCTTTCTTT
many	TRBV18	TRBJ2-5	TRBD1	CASSPGTGAGETQYF	TGTGCCAGCTCACCAGGGACAGGGGCAGGCGAGACCCAGTACTTC
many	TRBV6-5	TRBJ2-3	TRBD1	CASRRDRDTDTQYF	TGTGCCAGCAGAAGGGACAGGGACACAGATACGCAGTATTTT
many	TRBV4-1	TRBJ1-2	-	CASRLRAGPDYGYTF	TGCGCCAGCAGGCTTAGGGCAGGGCCGGACTATGGCTACACCTTC
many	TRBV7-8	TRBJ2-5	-	CASSLAIQGQRETQYF	TGTGCCAGCAGCTTAGCGATCCAGGGCCAAAGGGAGACCCAGTACTTC
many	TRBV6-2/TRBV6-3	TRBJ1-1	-	CASSYVGVWGTEAFF	TGTGCCAGCAGTTACGTAGGGGTTTGGGGCACTGAAGCTTTCTTT
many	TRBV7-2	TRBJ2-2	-	CASSPGAGPTGELFF	TGTGCCAGCAGCCCCGGGGCAGGGCCAACCGGGGAGCTGTTTTTT
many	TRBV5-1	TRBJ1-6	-	CASSLAGYGSPLHF	TGCGCCAGCAGCTTGGCGGGGTATGGTTCACCCCTCCACTTT
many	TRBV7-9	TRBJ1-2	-	CASSFSINYGYTF	TGTGCCAGCAGCTTTAGCATTAACTATGGCTACACCTTC
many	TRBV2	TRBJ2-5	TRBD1	CASRGFTGTGKTQYF	TGTGCCAGCAGGGGGTTCACCGGGACAGGGAAAACCCAGTACTTC
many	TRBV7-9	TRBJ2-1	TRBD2	CASSPLAGGNNEQFF	TGTGCCAGCAGCCCCCTAGCGGGGGGAAACAATGAGCAGTTCTTC
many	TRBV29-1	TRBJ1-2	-	CSVVAGVGYGYTF	TGCAGCGTTGTAGCAGGGGTTGGCTATGGCTACACCTTC
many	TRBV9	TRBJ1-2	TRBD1	CASSRGQGAGYTF	TGTGCCAGCAGCAGAGGACAGGGGGCGGGCTACACCTTC
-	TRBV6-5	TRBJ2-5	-	CASRRPGLKKETQYF	TGTGCCAGCAGACGTCCGGGCCTCAAAAAAGAGACCCAGTACTTC
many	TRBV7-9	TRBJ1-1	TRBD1	CASSRTTGEAFF	TGTGCCAGCAGCCGAACGACAGGGGAAGCTTTCTTT
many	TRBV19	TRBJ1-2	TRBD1	CASTPTGTGRYGYTF	TGTGCCAGTACTCCAACCGGGACAGGGAGGTATGGCTACACCTTC
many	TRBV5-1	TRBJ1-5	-	CASSLGEGEQPQHF	TGCGCCAGCAGCTTGGGAGAGGGAGAACAGCCCCAGCATTTT
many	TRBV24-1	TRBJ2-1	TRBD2	CATSDSRGGLNEQFF	TGTGCCACCAGTGATAGCCGGGGGGGCCTCAATGAGCAGTTCTTC
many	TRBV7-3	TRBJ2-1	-	CASSSGLLYNEQFF	TGTGCCAGCAGCTCCGGACTCTTATACAATGAGCAGTTCTTC
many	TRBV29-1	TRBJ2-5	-	CSLPLGRTQYF	TGCAGCTTACCCTTGGGGAGGACCCAGTACTTC
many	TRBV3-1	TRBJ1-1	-	CASSQVGGSTEAFF	TGTGCCAGCAGCCAAGTTGGGGGGTCCACTGAAGCTTTCTTT
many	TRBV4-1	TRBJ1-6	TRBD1	CASSRVQGQAYNSPLHF	TGCGCCAGCAGCCGCGTACAGGGACAGGCCTATAATTCACCCCTCCACTTT
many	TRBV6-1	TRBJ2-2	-	CASSVGSGELFF	TGTGCCAGCAGTGTGGGGTCCGGGGAGCTGTTTTTT
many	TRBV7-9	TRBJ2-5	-	CASSFDPNGQYF	TGTGCCAGCAGCTTCGACCCTAATGGCCAGTACTTC
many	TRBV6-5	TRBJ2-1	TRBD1	CASRTGARNEQFF	TGTGCCAGTCGAACAGGGGCTAGGAATGAGCAGTTCTTC
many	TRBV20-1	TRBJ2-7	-	CSARGRGEISYEQYF	TGCAGTGCTAGAGGAAGAGGGGAAATCTCCTACGAGCAGTACTTC
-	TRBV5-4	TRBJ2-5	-	CASSGTKGTRQETQYF	TGTGCCAGCAGCGGAACCAAAGGGACCAGACAAGAGACCCAGTACTTC
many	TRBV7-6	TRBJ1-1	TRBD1	CASSSLRGRRPTEAFF	TGTGCCAGCAGCTCCCTCAGGGGGCGCCGGCCCACTGAAGCTTTCTTT
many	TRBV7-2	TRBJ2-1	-	CASSLLGTSSYNEQFF	TGTGCCAGCAGCTTATTAGGAACGAGCTCCTACAATGAGCAGTTCTTC
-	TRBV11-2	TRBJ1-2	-	CASSLDWGASYGYTF	TGTGCCAGCAGCTTAGATTGGGGGGCGAGCTATGGCTACACCTTC